This T cell receptor beta chain was captured by sequencing in a study of molecular identifiers for immune sequencing clone quantification (dated 2018 in TCRdb). Regarding the study in general: For a replicate experiment, RNA from roughly 20,000 or 100,000 naive CD8 T cells was divided into five aliquots, and four of the five aliquots were sequenced. CD8 T cells were used in a methods study to benchmark molecular-identifier clustering-based TCR repertoire sequencing (MIDCIRS) and TCR RNA copy counting.

Points the paper makes about the study in general: Highly expanded clone sizes could be underestimated because identical TCR molecules may share a barcode. Even against a background of 750,000 to 1,000,000 naive CD8 T cells, spiked-in Jurkat TCR RNA amounting to a single cell's worth was reported to be detectable. When barcode sub-clustering was left out, chimeric consensus sequences inflated TCR diversity, with chimeras reaching as high as 47%. Modeling estimated approximately 3 recovered TCR RNA copies per cell, compared with about 10 by digital PCR, which implies about 30% capture efficiency. Spiked-in Jurkat TCR RNA (approximately 9 copies' worth), which is not part of the donor repertoire, was contained in the naive libraries. In CMV-specific effector cells, over 99% of molecules were held by clones above 20 RNA copies, whereas under 1% of molecules were held by such clones in naive cells.

Sequences SGHVS (CDR1) and FNYEAQ (CDR2) are obtained from the germline V gene. The CDR3, from cysteine to phenylalanine, totals 16 residues. This entry keeps only the CDR3 DNA: 48 bases, framed from base 1. The germline V and J ends show losses of 0 bases and 6 bases respectively, and no gene match explains 9 bases of the junction. The library was made by PCR. The instrument was a NextSeq 500. Bulk TCR libraries were made following a previously described method, with the TCR primers given in Table S5. Purification of total RNA was performed with the Qiagen AllPrep DNA/RNA kit. Before analysis, reads from multiple sequencing runs of one library were combined. The study's own analysis went as follows. Reads were retained only if the reads had an exact TCR constant sequence, and the retained reads were trimmed to 150 nt and grouped according to their 12-nt molecular barcodes. Reads inside each barcode group were sub-clustered using a 15% Levenshtein threshold, and a quality-weighted consensus sequence was constructed for each RNA molecule. Non-functional sequences were discarded, and so were lower-count sequences lying one edit away from another sequence. On the basis of fitting two negative binomial distributions, barcode sub-clusters with fewer than 20% of the maximum read count were discarded. TCRdb cleaned the public reads at Q25 with fastp, built clones with MiXCR and kept in-frame beta chains. For every CDR3 protein sequence, its rows merge into one entry that carries the most common genes and DNA. TCRdb assigned the V and J calls; the authors' analysis was not used. Here the sample has about 40,000 distinct CDR3 sequences; approximately 22% occur a single time. Around 1% of the sample is held by the ten biggest clonotypes.

Libraries of naive CD8 T cells were built from approximately 20,000 to 1,000,000 sorted cells, with 10%, 30% or 50% of the purified RNA used. On a BD FACSAria II, naive CD8 T cells were FACS-sorted as CD8+CD4-CCR7+CD45RA+ and collected into RLT Plus buffer. To test detection sensitivity, Jurkat RNA equivalent to approximately ten TCR copies was spiked into samples of roughly 20,000-1,000,000 naive CD8 T cells. CD8 T cells were enriched with RosetteSep CD8+ T Cell Enrichment Cocktail and Ficoll-Paque, followed by ACK red cell lysis. This clonotype was picked up a small number of times. Which antigen it targets is not known. Per-base quality was not reported, and no clone a single base away is much larger than it.

This clonotype was sampled from a human donor in good health. Some libraries in this study had Jurkat cell RNA spiked in. Recombination linked TRBV7-6 to TRBJ2-3, with 7 bases in between that match TRBD1. The sample comprised naive CD8+ T cells from blood, with Jurkat cell RNA spiked in. The intended sense of this specimen's cell subset or site label: FACS-sorted CD8+CD4-CCR7+CD45RA+ naive T cells. CDR3 loop: CASSLAGGLLLDTQYF. The sequenced DNA: TGTGCCAGCAGCTTAGCAGGGGGCTTGTTGTTGGATACGCAGTATTTT.